This T cell receptor (beta chain) came from a study of shared clonotypes between healthy human individuals. Trimming stripped 6 bases from V and 6 bases from J, with 16 bases between. Per germline, CDR1 SGHRS and CDR2 YFSETQ. The CDR3 has 14 residues. Assay used: immunoSEQ multiplex PCR; TCRdb lists only in-frame clones, some missing. The table includes about half a million clones, roughly 80% detected once. Genomic DNA for unsorted samples, which was extracted with the QIAamp DNA Blood Mini kit, came from some 84 million PBMCs. V and J are TRBV5-1 and TRBJ2-1; D gene ambiguous. The sequenced sample was PBMCs. The receptor comes from a woman aged 40 to 50 in good health. Some clones in this sample may be carry-over from other donors' samples. CDR3: CASTALQGTNEQFF. As DNA, the CDR3 is TGCGCCAGCACAGCTCTACAAGGTACCAATGAGCAGTTCTTC.